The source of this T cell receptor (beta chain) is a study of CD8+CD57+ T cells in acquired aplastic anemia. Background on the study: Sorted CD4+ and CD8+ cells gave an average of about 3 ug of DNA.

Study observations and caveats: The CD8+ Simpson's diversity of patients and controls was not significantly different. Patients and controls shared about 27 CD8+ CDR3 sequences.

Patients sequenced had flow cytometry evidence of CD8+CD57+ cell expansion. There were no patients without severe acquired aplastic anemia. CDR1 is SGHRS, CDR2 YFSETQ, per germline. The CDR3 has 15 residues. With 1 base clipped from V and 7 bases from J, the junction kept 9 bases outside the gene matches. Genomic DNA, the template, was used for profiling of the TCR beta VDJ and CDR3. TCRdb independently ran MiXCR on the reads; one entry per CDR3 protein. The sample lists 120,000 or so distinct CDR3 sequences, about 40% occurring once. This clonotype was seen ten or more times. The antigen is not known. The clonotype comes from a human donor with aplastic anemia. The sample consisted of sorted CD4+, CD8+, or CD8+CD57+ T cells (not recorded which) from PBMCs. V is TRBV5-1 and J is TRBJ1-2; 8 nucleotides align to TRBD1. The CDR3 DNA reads TGCGCCAGCAGCTTGTCCCCAGGGGGCCATTCTGGCTACACCTTC. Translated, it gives CASSLSPGGHSGYTF.